Presented here are 19 T cell receptor beta chains from one specimen sequenced in a study of CD8+CD57+ T cells in acquired aplastic anemia. Genomic DNA acted as the template from which TCR beta VDJ combination and CDR3 sequence profiling were carried out. A single record per CDR3 protein comes from TCRdb applying MiXCR to the reads. The sample carries 400,000 to 450,000 distinct CDR3 sequences, about two thirds recorded once. Sequencing was carried out using sorted CD4+, CD8+, or CD8+CD57+ T cells (not recorded which) from PBMCs. Receptor source: a human donor in good health, serving as a control.

On this clonotype itself: A much larger clone differs from this one at a single base, so this may be a read error. The gene calls are TRBV3-1 and TRBJ1-1; 7 nucleotides align to TRBD1. CDR3 length: 16 residues. Germline lookup yields CDR1 LGHDT and CDR2 YNNKEL (reference sequence). The ends lost 8 bases at V and 1 base at J; junction bases unmatched: 13. CDR3 sequence: CASRVEADRENTEAFF. The CDR3 DNA follows: TGTGCCAGCCGCGTAGAGGCAGACAGGGAGAACACTGAAGCTTTCTTT.

V usage is TRBV27 and J usage is TRBJ1-1, with 8 nucleotides matching TRBD1. The CDR3 totals 15 residues. Germline V gene sequence: CDR1 MNHEY, CDR2 SMNVEV (reference sequence). V dropped 6 bases and J dropped 3; count of bases not matched to a gene: 9. The CDR3 DNA reads as TGTGCCAGCAGAATCCAGGGGGCTAGCGACACTGAAGCTTTCTTT. Encoded protein: CASRIQGASDTEAFF.

Only a few counts were recorded for this clonotype. The chain links TRBV6-5 to TRBJ2-5; D might be TRBD2 (6 bases). V lost 3 bases and J 3 bases, leaving 11 bases between the germline ends. The CDR3 contains 14 residues. CDR1 and CDR2 (germline): MNHEY, SVGAGI. In DNA, the CDR3 is TGTGCCAGCAGTTATATTGGGGGGAAAGAGACCCAGTACTTC. Its translation is CASSYIGGKETQYF.

This clonotype was seen a handful of times. This chain joins TRBV7-8 and TRBJ2-7; tentatively, D is TRBD1 (6 bases). V was clipped by 3 bases and J by 2 bases, with 11 bases between them. This CDR3 is built from 14 residues. The germline V gene encodes CDR1 SGHVS and CDR2 FQNEAQ. As DNA, the CDR3 is TGTGCCAGCAGCTTTCAGGGGACCACCTACGAGCAGTACTTC. Its protein is CASSFQGTTYEQYF.

This clonotype came up many times. The V gene is TRBV3-1, the J gene TRBJ1-1; D is undetermined. Germline CDR1 LGHDT, CDR2 YNNKEL (reference sequence). Trimming stripped 1 base from V and 11 bases from J, with 14 bases between. The CDR3 consists of 13 residues. The CDR3 nucleotides read TGTGCCAGCAGCCAAGGAAGGGAAAGGAGTGCTTTCTTT. This sequence encodes CASSQGRERSAFF.

This clonotype has a handful of counts. This chain links TRBV2 with TRBJ2-3; unclear D gene. Between the trimmed V and J ends, which lost 0 bases and 3 bases, there was a span of 7 bases. CDR3 length equals 14 residues. Germline CDR1 is SNHLY and CDR2 is FYNNEI. CDR3 loop: CASSEALETDTQYF. The CDR3 region has the DNA TGTGCCAGCAGTGAAGCGCTTGAGACAGATACGCAGTATTTT.

Comment on this clonotype: At one boundary the junction diverges from the germline segment, which might be a read error. The rearrangement joins TRBV7-4 to TRBJ1-6, with D hard to call. There are 13 residues in the CDR3. Looked up from germline, CDR1 is SGHVT and CDR2 is SQSDAQ. CDR3 amino acids: CASSSTRDSALQF. The CDR3 nucleotides read TGTGCCAGCAGCTCCACAAGGGATTCAGCCCTCCAATTT.

This clonotype showed up many times. The genes are TRBV7-2 and TRBJ2-7; the D gene is possibly TRBD1 (6 bases). Trimming removed 2 bases from V and 5 bases from J, with 13 bases in between. CDR1 is SGHTA and CDR2 is FQGNSA in the germline V gene. The CDR3 runs 14 residues. This CDR3 reads CASSLRGGLNEQYF. CDR3 coding DNA: TGTGCCAGCAGCTTAAGAGGGGGTCTTAACGAGCAGTACTTC.

Concerning this clonotype: Here the CDR3 omits its conserved ending phenylalanine or tryptophan, so a read error is the likely source. It is unclear where the CDR3 begins or ends on the DNA, so no DNA is shown, and the CDR3 is as TCRdb lists it. CDR3 sequence: CASSKGQGLYEHYFVL. The V and J genes are TRBV19 and TRBJ2-1; the D call in the table, TRBD1, was not verified against the DNA. Germline values: CDR1 LNHDA, CDR2 SQIVND (reference sequence). The CDR3 is 16 amino acids in total, end residues counted.

Notes on this clonotype: At one end the junction does not follow the germline gene, possibly because of a read error. This chain joins TRBV7-2 and TRBJ2-2, with a possible D match to TRBD1 (5 bases). Germline V gene lookup returns CDR1 SGHTA and CDR2 FQGNSA. The CDR3 runs to 13 residues. The CDR3, as DNA: TGTGCCAGCAGCCAGAACAGAGGACAAGGCCACTTTTTC. Translation: CASSQNRGQGHFF.

A word on this clonotype: The germline gene is not matched at one end of the junction; a read error may be the cause. This chain connects TRBV10-1 to TRBJ2-3; maybe TRBD1 (7 bases). The CDR3 runs to 15 residues. Germline V gene lookup returns CDR1 WNHNN and CDR2 SYGVQD (reference sequence). The DNA of the CDR3 is TGTGCCAGCAGTGAAGTCAGGGGGGTAGTAGATACGCAGTATTTT. Encoded protein: CASSEVRGVVDTQYF.

This clonotype was counted ten times or more. The genes are TRBV4-3 and TRBJ2-2, with no clear D. The germline CDR1 and CDR2 sequences are LGHNA and YSLEER. V was pared by 0 bases and J by 10 bases, with 15 bases between. The CDR3 length is 15 residues. The CDR3 nucleotides are TGCGCCAGCAGCCAAGATCTAAAGCGCGGCCTGGAGCTGTTTTTT. This gives the protein CASSQDLKRGLELFF.

The table lists this clonotype with many counts. V usage is TRBV20-1 and J usage is TRBJ2-7; 7 bases map to TRBD1. J gave up 2 bases and V 6 bases, and 7 bases lay outside the gene matches. The CDR3 consists of 13 residues. Germline values: CDR1 DFQATT, CDR2 SNEGSKA (reference sequence). The CDR3 sequence is CSANRGDTYEQYF. The CDR3 bases are TGCAGTGCAAACAGGGGCGATACCTACGAGCAGTACTTC.

This clonotype was seen ten or more times. The chain has TRBV10-2 and TRBJ2-7; D gene unclear. V dropped 5 bases and J dropped 1 base, with 6 bases sitting between them. Germline V gives CDR1 WSHSY, CDR2 SAAADI. The CDR3 is made up of 12 amino acids. The CDR3 DNA is TGCGCCAGCAGTAGGTCGTCCTACGAGCAGTACTTC. Protein: CASSRSSYEQYF.

This clonotype was counted many times. V gene TRBV19 combines with J gene TRBJ2-1, with 7 bases aligning to TRBD2. V was clipped by 1 base and J by 1 base; unmatched bases: 1. Germline V lookup: CDR1 LNHDA, CDR2 SQIVND (reference sequence). The CDR3 loop spans 15 amino acids. The CDR3 region has the DNA TGTGCCAGTAGTATAGCGGGGGGATCCTACAATGAGCAGTTCTTC. This translates into CASSIAGGSYNEQFF.

This chain uses TRBV15 with TRBJ2-3, with D perhaps assigned TRBD1 or TRBD2 (7 bases each). CDR3 length: 14 amino acids. Deletions cut 6 bases from V and 6 bases from J, with 16 bases between. The germline CDR1 and CDR2 sequences are LNHNV and YYDKDF (reference sequence). CDR3 protein: CATRQGGPGDTQYF. DNA of the CDR3: TGTGCCACCAGGCAGGGGGGGCCGGGGGATACGCAGTATTTT.

The sample holds a few counts of this clonotype. This sequence joins TRBV29-1 and TRBJ1-2, with 9 bases fitting TRBD1. J gave up 8 bases and V 2 bases, and 15 bases lay outside the gene matches. CDR1 SQVTM and CDR2 ANQGSEA come from the germline V gene. The CDR3 consists of 16 residues. The CDR3 region is CSVEPSTGDRDNGYTF. CDR3 DNA: TGCAGCGTTGAACCCTCCACGGGGGACAGGGACAACGGCTACACCTTC.

Comment on this clonotype: The DNA is omitted, as the CDR3 cannot be located on it reliably, and the CDR3 follows TCRdb's listing. V gene TRBV2 combines with J gene TRBJ1-2. Inclusive of both ends, the CDR3 amounts to 15 amino acids. Germline V CDR1 and CDR2: SNHLY, FYNNEI. This CDR3 reads CASSNGVVATQYFAF.

The genes are TRBV9 and TRBJ2-3; D is unclear. The CDR3 has 15 residues. Between the trimmed V and J ends, which lost 0 bases and 13 bases, there was a span of 21 bases. Germline V gene sequence: CDR1 SGDLS, CDR2 YYNGEE. DNA for the CDR3: TGTGCCAGCAGCGTAGGCACCCTCAGCTCCTACAATGAGTATTTT. This gives the protein CASSVGTLSSYNEYF.